The text below deals with one TCR beta chain. This sample was included in a study of T cell changes during pregnancy in multiple sclerosis. Measured with immunoSEQ multiplex PCR; TCRdb has only the in-frame clones, and not every one. The profile covers about 42,000 clones, with approximately 96% appearing a single time and about 0.89% taken by the ten largest. The starting material was peripheral blood, obtained in the second trimester of pregnancy. The sequence was obtained from a female donor with multiple sclerosis, enrolled in a pregnancy study.

Written as DNA, the CDR3 is TGTGCCAGCAGCTTGGCCCGCCTTGAAGCTTTCTTT. Translation gives CASSLARLEAFF. V usage is TRBV7-2 and J usage is TRBJ1-1; D gene uncertain. The germline V gene encodes CDR1 SGHTA and CDR2 FQGNSA. The CDR3 has 12 amino acids. The germline V and J ends were trimmed by 3 bases and 7 bases, with 9 bases remaining between them.